The 16 T cell receptor beta chains reported below all come from one sample, sequenced in a study of shared clonotypes between healthy human individuals (dated by TCRdb to 2018 to 2021). Receptor libraries were prepared by the immunoSEQ multiplex PCR assay. TCRdb's version of the immuneACCESS table is confined to in-frame rearrangements and falls short of the full clone set. An unresolved V gene accounts for under half of the shortfall where checked; the remainder is of unknown origin. Across this sample there are millions of clones, with around 94% seen only once. The ten largest account for 0.11% to 0.15% of the sample. Sequencing was performed on naive CD4+ T cells sorted from blood. The cell subset or site tag for this specimen amounts to: CD45RA+ positively selected. The receptors were gathered from a man younger than 35 in good health.

This clone showed up just a few times. The same CDR3 is also encoded by other DNA sequences in this sample. The chain uses TRBV6-5 and TRBJ2-7, with D hard to call. The CDR3 has 11 amino acids. The germline V gene has CDR1 MNHEY and CDR2 SVGAGI. Trimming shortened V by 3 bases and J by 6 bases, and 6 bases separated the two germline ends. The CDR3 loop reads CASSYGGEQYF. DNA of the CDR3: TGTGCCAGCAGTTATGGTGGCGAGCAGTACTTC.

With regard to this clone: At one end the junction does not follow the germline gene, possibly because of a read error. CDR3 sequence reads: CASSAPLSETQYF. For the CDR3, the DNA is TGTGCCAGCTCAGCACCGTTATCAGAGACCCAGTACTTC. J is TRBJ2-5 and V is TRBV18; D is unclear. The CDR3 is 13 amino acids. CDR1 is KGHSH, CDR2 LQKENI, per germline.

The V gene is TRBV30, the J gene TRBJ1-3; 8 bases fit TRBD1. The CDR3 totals 16 residues. Germline values: CDR1 GTSNPN, CDR2 SVGIG (reference sequence). Trimming at V came to 2 bases and at J to 0 bases, leaving 6 bases not matched to a gene. The CDR3 DNA sequence: TGTGCCTGGAGTCCTCACAGGGGGTACTCTGGAAACACCATATATTTT. This gives the protein CAWSPHRGYSGNTIYF.

The chain joins TRBV5-4 to TRBJ2-2; maybe TRBD1 (6 bases). There are 16 residues in the CDR3. Trimming shortened V by 0 bases and J by 1 base, and 10 bases separated the two germline ends. Germline V gene data show CDR1 as SGHNT and CDR2 as YYREEE (reference sequence). The CDR3: CASSLDGTLNTGELFF. CDR3 bases: TGTGCCAGCAGCTTGGACGGGACATTGAACACCGGGGAGCTGTTTTTT.

The chain recombines TRBV2 with TRBJ2-7; the D gene is possibly TRBD1 (5 bases). The V end lost 3 bases, the J end lost 0 bases, and 9 bases lay between the germline ends. The germline V gene encodes CDR1 SNHLY and CDR2 FYNNEI. The CDR3 is made up of 14 amino acids. The CDR3 is CASSDRQYSYEQYF. CDR3 DNA sequence: TGTGCCAGCAGTGACCGACAGTACTCCTACGAGCAGTACTTC.

The rearrangement links TRBV6-1 to TRBJ2-1; no reliable D call. Trimming cost V 3 bases and J 3 bases, with 15 bases left between them. This CDR3 region has 16 residues. Germline CDR1 and CDR2: MNHNS and SASEGT. CDR3 coding DNA: TGTGCCAGCAGTGAGATCAGACCTCAAAACTACAATGAGCAGTTCTTC. Protein sequence: CASSEIRPQNYNEQFF.

The rearrangement uses TRBV2 and TRBJ2-7, with D unclear. Trimming took 7 bases from V and 0 from J, leaving 13 bases between them. Germline V gene lookup returns CDR1 SNHLY and CDR2 FYNNEI. The CDR3 sequence is 14 residues long. CDR3 coding DNA: TGTGCCAGCAAACGGGCGGAGAGCTCCTACGAGCAGTACTTC. This sequence encodes CASKRAESSYEQYF. The full variable domain, with the rest looked up from reference TRBV2 and TRBJ2-7, is EPEVTQTPSHQVTQMGQEVILRCVPISNHLYFYWYRQILGQKVEFLVSFYNNEISEKSEIFDDQFSVERPDGSNFTLKIRSTKLEDSAMYFCASKRAESSYEQYFGPGTRLTVT.

The chain carries TRBV7-2 and TRBJ1-5; D is ambiguous. The CDR3 runs 12 residues. Germline V gene data show CDR1 as SGHTA and CDR2 as FQGNSA. V shed 2 bases and J shed 12 bases, with 11 bases lying between them. CDR3 region: CASSLKSSDQHF. The CDR3 DNA reads as TGTGCCAGCAGCTTAAAGTCATCAGACCAGCATTTT.

A few counts support this clone. V usage is TRBV2 and J usage is TRBJ1-6; the match to TRBD1 covers 7 bases. Germline loops: CDR1 SNHLY, CDR2 FYNNEI. The ends lost 6 bases at V and 11 bases at J; junction bases unmatched: 4. This CDR3 region has 12 residues. The CDR3, as DNA: TGTGCCAGCAGAGACAGGGCGCCACCCCTCCACTTT. It encodes CASRDRAPPLHF.

The CDR3 sequence: CASSTGHSNTEAFF. The CDR3 nucleotides are TGTGCCAGCTCCACTGGACACAGCAACACTGAAGCTTTCTTT. This chain links TRBV18 with TRBJ1-1; D may be TRBD1 (5 bases). CDR3 length: 14 residues. Germline CDR1 is KGHSH and CDR2 is LQKENI. V lost 6 bases to trimming and J lost 2 bases, with 13 bases between them.

DNA for the CDR3: TGTGCCATCACCGGACTAGCGGGGGGGCCAGAGACCCAGTACTTC. Its protein is CAITGLAGGPETQYF. The chain is built from TRBV10-3 and TRBJ2-5, with 15 nucleotides matching TRBD2. This CDR3 spans 15 amino acids. The germline V gene encodes CDR1 ENHRY and CDR2 SYGVKD. Trimming took 7 bases from V and 4 from J; bases not matched to a gene: 4.

The rearrangement links TRBV4-3 to TRBJ1-1; no clear D. Trimming shortened V by 0 bases and J by 1 base, and 9 bases separated the two germline ends. The CDR3 covers 15 residues. Germline CDR1 is LGHNA and CDR2 is YSLEER. The CDR3 sequence: CASSQEGSKNTEAFF. The CDR3 DNA sequence: TGCGCCAGCAGCCAAGAAGGGTCGAAGAACACTGAAGCTTTCTTT.

This chain joins TRBV30 and TRBJ1-3; 8 bases are shared with TRBD1. Germline CDR1 reads GTSNPN; CDR2 reads SVGIG (reference sequence). This CDR3 is built from 13 residues. V was clipped by 3 bases and J by 4 bases; unmatched bases: 2. The CDR3 sequence: CAWRGTGGNTIYF. The CDR3 DNA reads TGTGCCTGGAGGGGGACAGGCGGAAACACCATATATTTT.

The rearrangement links TRBV5-1 to TRBJ2-5; weak D call: TRBD1 (6 bases). The J call may be mistaken, given a closer DNA end match to TRBJ2-7. Germline V gene lookup returns CDR1 SGHRS and CDR2 YFSETQ. The CDR3 contains 14 residues. CDR3: CASSWAGDSYEQYF. The CDR3 DNA is TGCGCCAGCAGCTGGGCAGGGGACTCCTACGAGCAGTACTTC.

The chain links TRBV11-2 to TRBJ2-2; D gene ambiguous. Trimming removed 8 bases at V and 1 base at J, with 11 bases between. Germline loops: CDR1 SGHAT, CDR2 FQNNGV. The CDR3 is 14 residues long. The CDR3 coding sequence is TGTGCCAGCCGATTTACGCAGAACACCGGGGAGCTGTTTTTT. Its translation is CASRFTQNTGELFF. The whole variable domain, remainder taken from reference TRBV11-2 and TRBJ2-2, is EAGVAQSPRYKIIEKRQSVAFWCNPISGHATLYWYQQILGQGPKLLIQFQNNGVVDDSQLPKDRFSAERLKGVDSTLKIQPAKLEDSAVYLCASRFTQNTGELFFGEGSRLTVL.

This clone was found a few times. One junction end does not reproduce the germline sequence, and a read error may be involved. The chain links TRBV5-6 to TRBJ1-1; possibly TRBD1 for D (5 bases). CDR3 length: 12 residues. Germline CDR1 SGHDT, CDR2 YYEEEE. CDR3: CASGTGNSEAFF. The DNA for the CDR3 is TGTGCCAGCGGGACGGGGAACAGTGAAGCTTTCTTT. Based on the CDR3 plus reference TRBV5-6 and TRBJ1-1, the full variable domain is DAGVTQSPTHLIKTRGQQVTLRCSPKSGHDTVSWYQQALGQGPQFIFQYYEEEERQRGNFPDRFSGHQFPNYSSELNVNALLLGDSALYLCASGTGNSEAFFGQGTRLTVV.